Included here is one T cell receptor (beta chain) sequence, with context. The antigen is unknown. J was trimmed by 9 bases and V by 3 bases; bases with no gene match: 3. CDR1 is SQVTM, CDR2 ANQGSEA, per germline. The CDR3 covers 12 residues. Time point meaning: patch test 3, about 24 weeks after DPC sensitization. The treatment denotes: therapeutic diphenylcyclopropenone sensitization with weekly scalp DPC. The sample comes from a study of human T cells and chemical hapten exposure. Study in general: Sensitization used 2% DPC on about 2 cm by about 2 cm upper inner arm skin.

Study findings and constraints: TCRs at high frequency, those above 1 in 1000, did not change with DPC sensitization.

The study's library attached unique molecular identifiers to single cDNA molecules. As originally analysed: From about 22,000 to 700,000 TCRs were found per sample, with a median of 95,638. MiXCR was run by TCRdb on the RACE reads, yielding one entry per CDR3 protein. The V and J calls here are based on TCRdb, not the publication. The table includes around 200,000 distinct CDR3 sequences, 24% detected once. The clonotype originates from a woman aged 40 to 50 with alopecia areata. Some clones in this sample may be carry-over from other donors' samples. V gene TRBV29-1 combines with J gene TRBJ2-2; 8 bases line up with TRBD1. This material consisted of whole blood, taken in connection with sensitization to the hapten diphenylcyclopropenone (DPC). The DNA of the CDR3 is TGCAGCGTTGACAGGGGGCGTAGGGAGCTGTTTTTT. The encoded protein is CSVDRGRRELFF.